This passage covers 8 T cell receptor beta chains from one sample sequenced in a study of metastatic and nonmetastatic thyroid tumors. Before thyroid surgery, none of the patients had received any treatment. Via MiXCR, TCRdb re-called the PCR reads. The sample contains about 25,000 clones, roughly 22% of which appear only once. Sequencing was performed on adjacent normal tissue. The receptors originated from a female donor with papillary thyroid cancer or a benign thyroid nodule (not recorded which). Some clones in this sample may be carry-over from other donors' samples.

The genes are TRBV24-1 and TRBJ2-7, with D unclear. The germline gives CDR1 KGHDR, CDR2 SFDVKD. V was trimmed by 8 bases and J by 3 bases, leaving 16 bases between them. The CDR3 contains 14 residues. This CDR3 is CATIDVPPVYEQYF. CDR3 sequence (DNA): TGTGCCACCATTGACGTACCTCCCGTCTACGAGCAGTACTTC.

This clone was seen more than once but under ten times. V gene TRBV5-1 combines with J gene TRBJ2-7; the D is unclear. The germline V gene encodes CDR1 SGHRS and CDR2 YFSETQ. The CDR3 runs 14 residues. Trimming stripped 1 base from V and 3 bases from J, with 11 bases between. The CDR3 spells CASSLSAGNYEQYF. Here the CDR3 DNA reads TGCGCCAGCAGCTTGTCCGCAGGCAACTACGAGCAGTACTTC. The full variable domain, completed using reference TRBV5-1 and TRBJ2-7, is KAGVTQTPRYLIKTRGQQVTLSCSPISGHRSVSWYQQTPGQGLQFLFEYFSETQRNKGNFPGRFSGRQFSNSRSEMNVSTLELGDSALYLCASSLSAGNYEQYFGPGTRLTVT.

This clone was seen repeatedly, ten times or more. This sequence joins TRBV5-1 and TRBJ1-2, with 8 bases matching TRBD1. V shed 4 bases and J 8 bases; nucleotides not matched to a gene: 13. Per the germline V gene, CDR1 is SGHRS and CDR2 is YFSETQ. The CDR3 runs to 15 residues. CDR3 amino acids: CASSQTSDRAGGYTF. The CDR3 coding sequence is TGCGCCAGCAGCCAAACTTCGGACAGGGCGGGAGGCTACACCTTC. Full variable domain (missing parts from reference TRBV5-1 and TRBJ1-2): KAGVTQTPRYLIKTRGQQVTLSCSPISGHRSVSWYQQTPGQGLQFLFEYFSETQRNKGNFPGRFSGRQFSNSRSEMNVSTLELGDSALYLCASSQTSDRAGGYTFGSGTRLTVV.

This clone was counted at least ten times. This rearrangement joins TRBV7-9 to TRBJ1-1, with TRBD1 matching over 11 bases. The V gene's germline CDR1 is SEHNR and CDR2 FQNEAQ (reference sequence). The length of the CDR3 is 15 residues. The V segment lost 5 bases and the J segment 3 bases; nucleotides outside the gene matches: 5. CDR3 amino acids: CASSLGQGAYTEAFF. The CDR3 nucleotides read TGTGCCAGCAGCCTTGGACAGGGGGCTTACACTGAAGCTTTCTTT.

This clone turned up a few times. A clone one base away is much larger, so this may be a read error. J is TRBJ2-7 and V is TRBV19; TRBD1 matches 10 bases. The CDR3 runs 13 residues. Germline V gene data show CDR1 as LNHDA and CDR2 as SQIVND (reference sequence). V was clipped by 11 bases and J by 4 bases; unmatched bases: 8. The CDR3 coding sequence is TGTGCCGGTATCCCGGGACAGGGGTACGAGCAGTACTTC. Translated: CAGIPGQGYEQYF.

On this clone: A read error is possible here, since a much larger clone lies one base away. The chain combines TRBV5-1 with TRBJ2-1, with TRBD2 matching over 10 bases. CDR1 SGHRS and CDR2 YFSETQ come from the germline V gene. The CDR3 extends over 16 amino acids. V lost 6 bases, J lost 2 bases, and 8 bases stayed unmatched. The CDR3 DNA reads TGCGCCAGCATCTCGAGGACTAGCGGTACCTACAATGAGCAGTTCTTC. It is translated as CASISRTSGTYNEQFF.

This clone was counted only a few times. The V and J genes are TRBV29-1 and TRBJ1-1; D unresolved. Trimming stripped 0 bases from V and 7 bases from J, with 18 bases between. The germline V gene has CDR1 SQVTM and CDR2 ANQGSEA. The CDR3 spans 15 residues. The CDR3 is CSVEDLAGYKGEAFF. In DNA, the CDR3 is TGCAGCGTTGAAGATCTCGCCGGGTATAAGGGTGAAGCTTTCTTT. Variable domain in full (rest from reference TRBV29-1 and TRBJ1-1): SAVISQKPSRDICQRGTSLTIQCQVDSQVTMMFWYRQQPGQSLTLIATANQGSEATYESGFVIDKFPISRPNLTFSTLTVSNMSPEDSSIYLCSVEDLAGYKGEAFFGQGTRLTVV.

J is TRBJ2-7 and V is TRBV7-3, with D tentatively TRBD2 (6 bases). CDR3 length: 14 amino acids. CDR1 SGHTA and CDR2 FQGTGA come from the germline V gene. V lost 5 bases and J lost 5, with 16 bases in between. The CDR3 DNA is TGTGCCAGCAGCCAAGGAGGGCAGGGCCACGAGCAGTACTTC. Translating gives CASSQGGQGHEQYF.